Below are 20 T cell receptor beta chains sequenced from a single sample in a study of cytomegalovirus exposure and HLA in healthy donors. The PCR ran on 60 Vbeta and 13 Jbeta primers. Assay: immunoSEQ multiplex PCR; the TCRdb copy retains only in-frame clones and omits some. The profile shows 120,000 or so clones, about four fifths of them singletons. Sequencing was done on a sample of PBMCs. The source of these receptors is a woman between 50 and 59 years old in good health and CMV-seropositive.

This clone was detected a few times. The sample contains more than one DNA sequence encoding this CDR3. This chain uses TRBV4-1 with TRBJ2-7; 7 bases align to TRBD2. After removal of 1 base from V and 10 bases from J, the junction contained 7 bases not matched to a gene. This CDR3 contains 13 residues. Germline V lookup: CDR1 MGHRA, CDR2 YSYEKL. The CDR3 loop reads CASSQGIEREQYF. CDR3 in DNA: TGCGCCAGCAGCCAAGGAATTGAGCGGGAACAGTACTTC.

The CDR3 loop is CASSLIGGYEQYF. CDR3 bases: TGTGCCAGCAGCTTGATAGGGGGTTACGAGCAGTACTTC. V is TRBV11-2 and J is TRBJ2-7; tentative D call: TRBD1 (6 bases). The CDR3 has 13 amino acids. Germline values: CDR1 SGHAT, CDR2 FQNNGV. Trimming cost V 3 bases and J 4 bases, with 10 bases left between them.

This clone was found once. CDR3 loop: CATRVDEFYSYEQYF. The CDR3 nucleotides are TGTGCCACCAGGGTTGATGAGTTCTACTCCTACGAGCAGTACTTC. This rearrangement joins TRBV2 to TRBJ2-7; D perhaps matches TRBD1 (5 bases). The CDR3 extends over 15 amino acids. V was cut by 10 bases and J by 0 bases, with 19 bases left in between. Germline assignment: CDR1 SNHLY and CDR2 FYNNEI.

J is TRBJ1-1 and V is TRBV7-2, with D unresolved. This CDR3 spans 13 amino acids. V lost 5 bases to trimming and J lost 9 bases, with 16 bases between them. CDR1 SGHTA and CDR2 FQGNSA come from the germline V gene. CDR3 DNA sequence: TGTGCCAGCAGCCCTTGGCGGGCGGGGAAAGCTTTCTTT. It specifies CASSPWRAGKAFF.

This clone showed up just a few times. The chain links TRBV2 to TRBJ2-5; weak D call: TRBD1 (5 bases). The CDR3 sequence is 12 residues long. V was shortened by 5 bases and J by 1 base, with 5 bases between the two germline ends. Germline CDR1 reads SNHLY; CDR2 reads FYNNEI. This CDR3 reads CASSQGQETQYF. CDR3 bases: TGTGCCAGCAGTCAGGGCCAAGAGACCCAGTACTTC.

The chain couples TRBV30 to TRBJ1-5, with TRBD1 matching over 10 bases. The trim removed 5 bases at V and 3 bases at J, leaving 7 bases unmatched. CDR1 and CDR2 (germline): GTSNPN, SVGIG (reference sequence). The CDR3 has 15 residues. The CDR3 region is CAWAGGTGANQPQHF. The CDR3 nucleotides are TGTGCCTGGGCCGGGGGGACAGGGGCCAATCAGCCCCAGCATTTT.

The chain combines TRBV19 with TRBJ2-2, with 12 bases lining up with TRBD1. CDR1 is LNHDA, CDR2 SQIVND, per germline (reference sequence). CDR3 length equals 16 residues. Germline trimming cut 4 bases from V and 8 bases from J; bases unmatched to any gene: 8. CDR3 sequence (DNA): TGTGCCAGTAGTACACCGGGACAGGGGGCTCCGGGGGAGCTGTTTTTT. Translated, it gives CASSTPGQGAPGELFF.

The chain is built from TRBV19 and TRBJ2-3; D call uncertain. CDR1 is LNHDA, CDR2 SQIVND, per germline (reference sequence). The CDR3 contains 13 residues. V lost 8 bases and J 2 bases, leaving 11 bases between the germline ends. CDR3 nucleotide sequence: TGTGCCAGTCGCCGACGGGTCACAGATACGCAGTATTTT. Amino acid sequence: CASRRRVTDTQYF.

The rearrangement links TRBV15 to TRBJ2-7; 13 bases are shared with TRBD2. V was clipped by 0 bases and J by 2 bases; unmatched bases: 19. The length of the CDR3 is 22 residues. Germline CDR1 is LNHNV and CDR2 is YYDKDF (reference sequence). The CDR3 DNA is TGTGCCACCAGCAGAGACGATGCTGCCGCGGGACTAGCGGGAATCAGCGCCTACGAGCAGTACTTC. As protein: CATSRDDAAAGLAGISAYEQYF.

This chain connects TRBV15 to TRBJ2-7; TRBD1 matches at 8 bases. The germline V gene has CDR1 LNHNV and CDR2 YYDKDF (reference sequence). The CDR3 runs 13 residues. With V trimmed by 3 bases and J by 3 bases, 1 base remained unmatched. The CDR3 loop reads CATSSGQGYEQYF. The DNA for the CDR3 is TGTGCCACCAGCAGCGGACAGGGCTACGAGCAGTACTTC.

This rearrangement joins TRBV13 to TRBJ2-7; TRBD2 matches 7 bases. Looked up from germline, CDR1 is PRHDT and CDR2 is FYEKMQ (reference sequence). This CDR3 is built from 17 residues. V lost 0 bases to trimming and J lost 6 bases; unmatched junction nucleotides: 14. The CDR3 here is CASSLGVGLAVHSEQYF. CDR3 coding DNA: TGTGCCAGCAGCTTAGGCGTTGGGCTAGCGGTCCACAGCGAGCAGTACTTC.

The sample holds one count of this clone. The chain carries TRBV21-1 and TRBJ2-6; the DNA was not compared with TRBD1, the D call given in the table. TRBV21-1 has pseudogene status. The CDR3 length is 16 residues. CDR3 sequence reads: CASSKDQGYQANVLTF. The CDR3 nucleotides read TGTGCCAGCAGCAAAGATCAGGGCTATCAGGCCAACGTCCTGACTTTC.

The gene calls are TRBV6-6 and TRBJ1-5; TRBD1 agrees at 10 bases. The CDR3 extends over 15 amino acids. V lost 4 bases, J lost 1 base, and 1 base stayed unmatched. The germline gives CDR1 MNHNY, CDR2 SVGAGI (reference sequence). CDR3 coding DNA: TGTGCCAGCAGTTGGGGACAGGGGAGCAATCAGCCCCAGCATTTT. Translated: CASSWGQGSNQPQHF.

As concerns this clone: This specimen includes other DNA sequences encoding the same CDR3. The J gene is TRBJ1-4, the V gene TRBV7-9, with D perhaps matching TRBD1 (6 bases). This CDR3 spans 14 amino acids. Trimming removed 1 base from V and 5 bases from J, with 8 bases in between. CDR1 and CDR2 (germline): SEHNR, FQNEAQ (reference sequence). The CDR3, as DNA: TGTGCCAGCAGCTTAGGGCAGGGGAATGAAAAACTGTTTTTT. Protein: CASSLGQGNEKLFF.

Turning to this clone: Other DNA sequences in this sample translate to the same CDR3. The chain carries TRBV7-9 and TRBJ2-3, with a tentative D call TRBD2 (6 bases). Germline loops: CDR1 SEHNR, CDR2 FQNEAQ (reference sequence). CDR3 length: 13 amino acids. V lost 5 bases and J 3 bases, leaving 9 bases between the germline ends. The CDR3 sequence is CASSPGGTDTQYF. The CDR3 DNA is TGTGCCAGCAGCCCTGGGGGGACAGATACGCAGTATTTT.

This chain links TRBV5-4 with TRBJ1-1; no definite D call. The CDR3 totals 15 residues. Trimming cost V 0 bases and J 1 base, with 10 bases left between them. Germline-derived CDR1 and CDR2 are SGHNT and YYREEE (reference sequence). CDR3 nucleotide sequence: TGTGCCAGCAGCTTGGTTCGGGAGACGAACACTGAAGCTTTCTTT. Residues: CASSLVRETNTEAFF.

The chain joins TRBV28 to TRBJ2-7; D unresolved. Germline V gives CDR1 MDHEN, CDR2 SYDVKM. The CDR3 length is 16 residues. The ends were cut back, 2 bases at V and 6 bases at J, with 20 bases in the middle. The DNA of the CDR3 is TGTGCCAGCAGTTTAATGTCGACGGGTGCTATACGCGAGCAGTACTTC. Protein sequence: CASSLMSTGAIREQYF.

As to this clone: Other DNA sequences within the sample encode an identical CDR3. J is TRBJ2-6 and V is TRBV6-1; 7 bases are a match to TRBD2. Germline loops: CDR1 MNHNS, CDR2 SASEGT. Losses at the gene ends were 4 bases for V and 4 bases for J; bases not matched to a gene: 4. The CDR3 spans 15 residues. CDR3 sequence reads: CASSGGGSGANVLTF. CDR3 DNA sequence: TGTGCCAGCAGTGGGGGAGGGTCCGGGGCCAACGTCCTGACTTTC.

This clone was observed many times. The CDR3: CASASDSNEQFF. CDR3 DNA: TGTGCCAGCGCTTCCGACAGCAATGAGCAGTTCTTC. V is TRBV5-4 and J is TRBJ2-1; possible D gene TRBD1, 5 bases. This CDR3 is built from 12 residues. Germline CDR1 reads SGHNT; CDR2 reads YYREEE (reference sequence). The germline V and J ends were trimmed by 7 bases and 6 bases, with 11 bases remaining between them.

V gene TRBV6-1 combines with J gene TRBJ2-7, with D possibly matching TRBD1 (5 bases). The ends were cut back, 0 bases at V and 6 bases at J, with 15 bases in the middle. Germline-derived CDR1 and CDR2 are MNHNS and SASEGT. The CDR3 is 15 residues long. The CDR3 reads CASSEAAAGAFEQYF. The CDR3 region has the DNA TGTGCCAGCAGTGAAGCGGCAGCTGGGGCCTTCGAGCAGTACTTC.